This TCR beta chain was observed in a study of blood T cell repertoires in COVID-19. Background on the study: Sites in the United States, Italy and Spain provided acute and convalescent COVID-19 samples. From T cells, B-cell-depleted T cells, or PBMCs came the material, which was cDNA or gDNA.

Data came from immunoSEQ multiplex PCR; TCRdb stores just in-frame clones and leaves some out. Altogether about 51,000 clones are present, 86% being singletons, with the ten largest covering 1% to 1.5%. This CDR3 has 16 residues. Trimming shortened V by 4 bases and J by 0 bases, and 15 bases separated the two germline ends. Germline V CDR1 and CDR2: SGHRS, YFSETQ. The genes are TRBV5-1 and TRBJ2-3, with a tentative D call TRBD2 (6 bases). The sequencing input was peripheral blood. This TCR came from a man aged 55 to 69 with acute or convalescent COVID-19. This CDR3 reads CASSGGGGSSTDTQYF. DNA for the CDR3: TGCGCCAGCAGCGGGGGAGGAGGGTCTAGCACAGATACGCAGTATTTT.